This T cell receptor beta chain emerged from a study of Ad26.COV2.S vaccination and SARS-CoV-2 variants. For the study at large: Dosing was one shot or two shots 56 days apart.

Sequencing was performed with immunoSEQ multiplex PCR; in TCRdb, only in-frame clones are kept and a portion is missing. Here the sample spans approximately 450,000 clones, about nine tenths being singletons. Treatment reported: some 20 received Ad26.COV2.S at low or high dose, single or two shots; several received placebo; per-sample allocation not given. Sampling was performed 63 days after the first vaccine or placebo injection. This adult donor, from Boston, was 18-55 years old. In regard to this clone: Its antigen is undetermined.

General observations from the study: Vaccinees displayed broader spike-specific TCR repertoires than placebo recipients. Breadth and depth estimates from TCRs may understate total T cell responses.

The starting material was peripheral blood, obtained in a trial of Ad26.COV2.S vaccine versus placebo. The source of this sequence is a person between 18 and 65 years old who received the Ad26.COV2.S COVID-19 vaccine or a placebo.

The CDR3 bases are TGTGCCATCAGTGAAACAGGGTGGCAAGAGACCCAGTACTTC. Protein product: CAISETGWQETQYF. The chain is built from TRBV10-3 and TRBJ2-5; TRBD1 might be the D (6 bases). This CDR3 comprises 14 residues. CDR1 and CDR2 from the germline V gene are ENHRY and SYGVKD. V gave up 3 bases and J gave up 2 bases, with 10 bases separating them.